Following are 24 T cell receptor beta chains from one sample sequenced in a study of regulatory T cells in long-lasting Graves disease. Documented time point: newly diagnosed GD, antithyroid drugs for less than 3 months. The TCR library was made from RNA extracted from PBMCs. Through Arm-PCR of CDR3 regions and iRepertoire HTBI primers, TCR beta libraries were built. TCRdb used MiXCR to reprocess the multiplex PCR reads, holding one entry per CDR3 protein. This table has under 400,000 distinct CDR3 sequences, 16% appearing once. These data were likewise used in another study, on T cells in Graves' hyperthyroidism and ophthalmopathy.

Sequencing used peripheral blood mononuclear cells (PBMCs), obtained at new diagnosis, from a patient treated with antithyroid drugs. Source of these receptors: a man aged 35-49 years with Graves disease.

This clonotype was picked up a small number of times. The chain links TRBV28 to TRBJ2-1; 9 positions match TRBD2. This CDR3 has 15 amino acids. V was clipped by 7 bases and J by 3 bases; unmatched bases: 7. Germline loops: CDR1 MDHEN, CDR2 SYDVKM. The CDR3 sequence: CASTTSGRLYNEQFF. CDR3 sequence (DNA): TGTGCCAGCACGACGAGCGGGAGGCTCTACAATGAGCAGTTCTTC.

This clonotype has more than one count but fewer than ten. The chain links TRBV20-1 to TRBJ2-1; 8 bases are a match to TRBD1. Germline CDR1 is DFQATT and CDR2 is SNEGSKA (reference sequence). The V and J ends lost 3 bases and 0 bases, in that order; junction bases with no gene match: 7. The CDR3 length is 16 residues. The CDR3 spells CSARRPGGYSYNEQFF. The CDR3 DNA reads TGCAGTGCTAGGCGCCCAGGGGGCTACTCCTACAATGAGCAGTTCTTC.

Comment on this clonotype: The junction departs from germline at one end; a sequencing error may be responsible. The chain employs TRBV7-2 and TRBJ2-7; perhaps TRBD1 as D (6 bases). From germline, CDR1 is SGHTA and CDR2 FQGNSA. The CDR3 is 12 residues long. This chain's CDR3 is CASSSITRGAVF. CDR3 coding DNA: TGTGCCAGCAGCTCCATCACCAGGGGCGCCGTCTTC.

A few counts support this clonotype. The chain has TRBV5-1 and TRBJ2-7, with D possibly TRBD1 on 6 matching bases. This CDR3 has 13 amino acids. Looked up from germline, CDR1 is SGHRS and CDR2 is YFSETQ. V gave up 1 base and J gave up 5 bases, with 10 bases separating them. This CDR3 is CASSLLGAHEQYF. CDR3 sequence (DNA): TGCGCCAGCAGCTTGTTGGGGGCTCACGAGCAGTACTTC.

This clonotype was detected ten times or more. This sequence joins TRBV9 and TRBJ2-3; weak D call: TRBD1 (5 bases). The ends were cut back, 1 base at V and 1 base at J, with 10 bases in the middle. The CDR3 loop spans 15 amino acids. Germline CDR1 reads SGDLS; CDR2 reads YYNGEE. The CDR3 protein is CASSVRGRGTDTQYF. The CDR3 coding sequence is TGTGCCAGCAGCGTAAGGGGAAGGGGCACAGATACGCAGTATTTT.

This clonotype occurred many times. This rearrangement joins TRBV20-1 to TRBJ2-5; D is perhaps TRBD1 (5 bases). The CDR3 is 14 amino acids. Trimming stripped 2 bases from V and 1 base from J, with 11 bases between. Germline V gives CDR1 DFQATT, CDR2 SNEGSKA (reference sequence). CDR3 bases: TGCAGTGCTAGAAGCCACAGGACCCAAGAGACCCAGTACTTC. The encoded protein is CSARSHRTQETQYF.

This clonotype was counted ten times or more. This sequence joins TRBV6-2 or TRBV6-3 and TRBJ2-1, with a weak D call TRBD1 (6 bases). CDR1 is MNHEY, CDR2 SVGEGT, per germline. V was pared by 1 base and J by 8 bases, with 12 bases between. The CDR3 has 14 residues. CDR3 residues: CASSYWGQSDEQFF. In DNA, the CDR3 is TGTGCCAGCAGTTACTGGGGGCAAAGCGATGAGCAGTTCTTC.

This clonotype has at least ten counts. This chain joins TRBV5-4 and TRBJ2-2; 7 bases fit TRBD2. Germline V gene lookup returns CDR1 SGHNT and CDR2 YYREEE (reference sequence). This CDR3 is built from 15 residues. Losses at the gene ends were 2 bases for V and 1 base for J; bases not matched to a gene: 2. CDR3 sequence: CASSFQRGNTGELFF. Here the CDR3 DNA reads TGTGCCAGCAGCTTCCAGCGGGGGAACACCGGGGAGCTGTTTTTT.

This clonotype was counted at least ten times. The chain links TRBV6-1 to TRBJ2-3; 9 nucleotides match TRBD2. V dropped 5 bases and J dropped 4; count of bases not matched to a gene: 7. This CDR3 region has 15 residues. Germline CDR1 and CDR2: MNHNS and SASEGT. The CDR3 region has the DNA TGTGCCAGCAGTCGCCTAGCGGGAAGGGCAGATACGCAGTATTTT. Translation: CASSRLAGRADTQYF.

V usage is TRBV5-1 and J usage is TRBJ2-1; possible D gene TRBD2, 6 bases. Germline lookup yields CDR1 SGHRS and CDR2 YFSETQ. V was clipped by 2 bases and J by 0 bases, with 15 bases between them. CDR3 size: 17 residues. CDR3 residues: CASSLLGTPASYNEQFF. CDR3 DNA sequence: TGCGCCAGCAGCTTACTCGGGACTCCCGCCTCCTACAATGAGCAGTTCTTC.

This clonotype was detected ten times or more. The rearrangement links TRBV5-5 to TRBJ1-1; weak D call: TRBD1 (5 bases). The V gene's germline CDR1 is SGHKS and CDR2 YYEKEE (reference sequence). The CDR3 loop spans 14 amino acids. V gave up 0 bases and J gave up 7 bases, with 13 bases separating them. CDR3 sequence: CASSLDPGIFEAFF. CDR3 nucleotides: TGTGCCAGCAGCTTGGACCCAGGGATATTTGAAGCTTTCTTT.

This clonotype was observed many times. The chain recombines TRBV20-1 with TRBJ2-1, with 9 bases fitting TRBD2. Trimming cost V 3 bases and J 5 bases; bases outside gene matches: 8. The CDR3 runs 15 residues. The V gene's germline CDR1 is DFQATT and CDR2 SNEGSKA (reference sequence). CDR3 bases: TGCAGTGCTAGCGTACCTCTAGCGGGGCACAATGAGCAGTTCTTC. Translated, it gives CSASVPLAGHNEQFF.

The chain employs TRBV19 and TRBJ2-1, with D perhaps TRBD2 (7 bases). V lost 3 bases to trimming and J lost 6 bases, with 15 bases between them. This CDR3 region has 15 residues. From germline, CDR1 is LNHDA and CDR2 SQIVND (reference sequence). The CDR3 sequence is CASSIWQGGGNEQFF. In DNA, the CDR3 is TGTGCCAGTAGTATCTGGCAGGGAGGGGGCAATGAGCAGTTCTTC.

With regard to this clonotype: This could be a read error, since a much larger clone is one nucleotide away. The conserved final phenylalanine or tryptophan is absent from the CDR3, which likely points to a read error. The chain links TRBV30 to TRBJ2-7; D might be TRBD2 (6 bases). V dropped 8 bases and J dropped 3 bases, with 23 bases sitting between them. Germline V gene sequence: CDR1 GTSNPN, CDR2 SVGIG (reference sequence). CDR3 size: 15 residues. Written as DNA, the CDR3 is TGTGCCGGACTAATTAAGGCGAGGACTGACTACGAGCAGTACCTC. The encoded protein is CAGLIKARTDYEQYL.

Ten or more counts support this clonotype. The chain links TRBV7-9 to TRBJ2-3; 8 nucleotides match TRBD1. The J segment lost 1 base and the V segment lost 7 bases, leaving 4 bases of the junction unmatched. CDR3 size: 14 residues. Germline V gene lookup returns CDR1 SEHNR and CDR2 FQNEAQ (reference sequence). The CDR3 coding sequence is TGTGCCAGCACCCTGACAGGGGGCACAGATACGCAGTATTTT. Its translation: CASTLTGGTDTQYF.

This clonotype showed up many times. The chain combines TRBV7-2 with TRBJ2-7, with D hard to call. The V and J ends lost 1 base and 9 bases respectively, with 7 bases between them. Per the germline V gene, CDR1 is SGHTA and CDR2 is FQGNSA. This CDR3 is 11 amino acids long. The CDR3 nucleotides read TGTGCCAGCAGCTTAGGGACGGTGCAGTACTTC. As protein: CASSLGTVQYF. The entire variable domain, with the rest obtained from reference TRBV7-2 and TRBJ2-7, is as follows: GAGVSQSPSNKVTEKGKDVELRCDPISGHTALYWYRQSLGQGLEFLIYFQGNSAPDKSGLPSDRFSAERTGGSVSTLTIQRTQQEDSAVYLCASSLGTVQYFGPGTRLTVT.

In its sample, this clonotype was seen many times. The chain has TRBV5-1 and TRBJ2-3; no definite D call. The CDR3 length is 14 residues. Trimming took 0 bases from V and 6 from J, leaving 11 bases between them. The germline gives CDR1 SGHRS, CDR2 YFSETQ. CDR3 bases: TGCGCCAGCAGCTTGGGAGTTTTTAGGGATACGCAGTATTTT. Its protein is CASSLGVFRDTQYF.

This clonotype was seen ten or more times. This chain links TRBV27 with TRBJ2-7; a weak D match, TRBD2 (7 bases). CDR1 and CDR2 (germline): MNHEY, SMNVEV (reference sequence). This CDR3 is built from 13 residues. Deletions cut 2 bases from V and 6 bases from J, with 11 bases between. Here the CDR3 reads CASSLNREGEQYF. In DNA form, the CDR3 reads TGTGCCAGCAGTTTAAACAGGGAGGGCGAGCAGTACTTC.

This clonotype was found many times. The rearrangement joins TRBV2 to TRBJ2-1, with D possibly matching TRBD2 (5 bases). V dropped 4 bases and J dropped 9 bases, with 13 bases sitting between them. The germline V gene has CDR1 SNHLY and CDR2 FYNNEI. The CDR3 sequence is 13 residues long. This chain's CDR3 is CASSGPSRGEQFF. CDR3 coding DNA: TGTGCCAGCAGTGGCCCTTCCCGGGGTGAGCAGTTCTTC.

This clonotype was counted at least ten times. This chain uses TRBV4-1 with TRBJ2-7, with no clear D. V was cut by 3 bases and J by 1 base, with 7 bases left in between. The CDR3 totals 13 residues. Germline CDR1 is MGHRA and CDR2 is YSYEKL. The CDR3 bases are TGCGCCAGCAGCCACAGGCAATCCTACGAGCAGTACTTC. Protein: CASSHRQSYEQYF.

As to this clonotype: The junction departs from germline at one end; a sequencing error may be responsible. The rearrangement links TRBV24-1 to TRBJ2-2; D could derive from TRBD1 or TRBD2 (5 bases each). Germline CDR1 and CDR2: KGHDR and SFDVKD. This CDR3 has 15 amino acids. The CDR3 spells CAASSGQSDTGELFF. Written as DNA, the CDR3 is TGTGCCGCCAGCTCGGGGCAAAGCGACACCGGGGAGCTGTTTTTT.

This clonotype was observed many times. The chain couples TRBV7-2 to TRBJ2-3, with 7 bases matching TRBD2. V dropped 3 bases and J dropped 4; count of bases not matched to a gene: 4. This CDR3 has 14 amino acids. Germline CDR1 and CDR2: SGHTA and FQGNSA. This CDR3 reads CASSFTSASDTQYF. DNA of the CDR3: TGTGCCAGCAGCTTTACTAGCGCTTCAGATACGCAGTATTTT.

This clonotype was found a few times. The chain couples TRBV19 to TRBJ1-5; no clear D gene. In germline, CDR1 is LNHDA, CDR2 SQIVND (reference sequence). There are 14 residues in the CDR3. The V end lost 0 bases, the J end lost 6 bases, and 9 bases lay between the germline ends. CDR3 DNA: TGTGCCAGTAGTATAGAATTACGGACTCAGCCCCAGCATTTT. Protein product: CASSIELRTQPQHF.

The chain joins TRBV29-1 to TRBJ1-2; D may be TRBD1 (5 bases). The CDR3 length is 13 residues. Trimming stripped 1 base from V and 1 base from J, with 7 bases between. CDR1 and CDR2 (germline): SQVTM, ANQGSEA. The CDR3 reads CSVEGGGNYGYTF. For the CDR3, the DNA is TGCAGCGTTGAAGGGGGGGGTAACTATGGCTACACCTTC.